The rows below give T cell receptor beta chains drawn from one sample of a study of OX40 agonist ivuxolimab in advanced cancers. Measured with immunoSEQ multiplex PCR; TCRdb has only the in-frame clones, and not every one. The table includes around 70,000 clones, approximately 82% detected once. The sample was CD4+ or CD8+ T cells sorted from blood, taken in a trial of the OX40 agonist ivuxolimab. The receptors originated from an adult with an advanced solid tumor such as melanoma, head and neck, liver or kidney cancer. Both conserved end residues are part of each CDR3. The D gene is left open where the match is weak. Not all rows give a size; the values are once, few, many and, for expanded clones, a class.

J gene,clone size,V gene,D gene,CDR3 DNA,CDR3 protein
TRBJ1-1,NA,TRBV7-9,TRBD1,TGTGCCAGCAGCTTAGCGGGGACAGGGACCACTGAAGCTTTCTTT,CASSLAGTGTTEAFF
TRBJ1-1,NA,TRBV7-2,NA,TGTGCCAGCAGCTTTAGCATGAACACTGAAGCTTTCTTT,CASSFSMNTEAFF
TRBJ2-3,NA,TRBV5-1,NA,TGCGCCAGCAGCTTGGGGCGGACAGCGGCTAGCACAGATACGCAGTATTTT,CASSLGRTAASTDTQYF
TRBJ2-5,NA,TRBV5-4,NA,TGTGCCAGCAGCTTCCGCCAGAAGGAAGAGACCCAGTACTTC,CASSFRQKEETQYF
TRBJ1-4,many,TRBV18,NA,TGTGCCAGCTCACCTGAGACGGGGGGAGGCGAAAAACTGTTTTTT,CASSPETGGGEKLFF
TRBJ1-1,NA,TRBV10-1,NA,TGCGCCAGCAGATCGACAGGTAACACTGAAGCTTTCTTT,CASRSTGNTEAFF
TRBJ2-5,NA,TRBV5-1,NA,TGCGCCAGCAGTCCGCCAGGGGAGACCCAGTACTTC,CASSPPGETQYF
TRBJ2-7,NA,TRBV7-9,NA,TGTGCCAGCAGCGCGGGTAGTTTCATCCACGAGCAGTACTTC,CASSAGSFIHEQYF
TRBJ2-2,NA,TRBV4-1,NA,TGCGCCAGCAGCCAGTTTTCCCTTTTCGTGATCGGGGAGCTGTTTTTT,CASSQFSLFVIGELFF
TRBJ1-6,NA,TRBV7-2,NA,TGTGCCAGCAGCTTAAACCGACCAGGGGCCTATAATTCACCCCTCCACTTT,CASSLNRPGAYNSPLHF
TRBJ1-6,once,TRBV7-2,NA,TGTGCCAGCAGCTTCGCGGGGGGCAGGTATAATTCACCCCTCCACTTT,CASSFAGGRYNSPLHF
TRBJ2-3,NA,TRBV7-6,NA,TGTGCCAGCAGCCCGGGCCCGGCCAGCACAGATACGCAGTATTTT,CASSPGPASTDTQYF
TRBJ1-2,NA,TRBV14,NA,TGTGCCAGCAGCCCACCGGGGGACTATGGCTACACCTTC,CASSPPGDYGYTF
TRBJ1-3,NA,TRBV10-3,NA,TGTGCCATCAGTGAGTCCACTGTTGCGGGAAACACCATATATTTT,CAISESTVAGNTIYF
TRBJ1-2,medium-sized,TRBV9,TRBD1,TGTGCCAGCAGCGGACGACAGGGGGCGGGTGGCTACACCTTC,CASSGRQGAGGYTF
TRBJ1-2,NA,TRBV6-6,NA,TGTGCCAGCAGTCAGATGACAGGTCGCGGCTACACCTTC,CASSQMTGRGYTF
TRBJ1-1,NA,TRBV6-6,TRBD1,TGTGCCAGCACCTACGGGGACAGGGGGCTTGGTGAAGCTTTCTTT,CASTYGDRGLGEAFF
TRBJ1-2,NA,TRBV7-9,TRBD1,TGTGCCAGCAGCCTCCCGGGACAGGGGGTCAATGGCTACACCTTC,CASSLPGQGVNGYTF
TRBJ2-5,NA,TRBV10-2,NA,TGCGCCAGTCGAGAACGGACCCAGTACTTC,CASRERTQYF
TRBJ1-1,once,TRBV5-5,NA,TGTGCCAGCAGCTTGATAAAGGGGTCGGTCGACACTGAAGCTTTCTTT,CASSLIKGSVDTEAFF
TRBJ1-1,NA,TRBV5-1,NA,TGCGCCAGCAGCCACGACAGCCACAGCATGAACACTGAAGCTTTCTTT,CASSHDSHSMNTEAFF
TRBJ2-4,NA,TRBV10-3,TRBD2,TGTGCCATCAGGGCTAGCGGGGGGAAAAACATTCAGTACTTC,CAIRASGGKNIQYF
TRBJ1-5,NA,TRBV4-1,NA,TGCGCCAGCAGCCAAGGGGCAGCTAGCAATCAGCCCCAGCATTTT,CASSQGAASNQPQHF
TRBJ1-3,NA,TRBV18,NA,TGTGCCAGCTCACCACCGGTGTCCCGGGCAGGAAACACCATATATTTT,CASSPPVSRAGNTIYF
TRBJ2-4,NA,TRBV4-1,NA,TGCGCCAGCAGCCCCGGGGGACAGACGGGCAAAAACATTCAGTACTTC,CASSPGGQTGKNIQYF
TRBJ1-1,NA,TRBV20-1,NA,TGCAGTGCTGAATGGTCCTTTGAAGCTTTCTTT,CSAEWSFEAFF
TRBJ1-1,NA,TRBV19,TRBD1,TGTGCCAGTAGTATCAGGGGGACAGGGGCTGAAGCTTTCTTT,CASSIRGTGAEAFF
TRBJ1-1,NA,TRBV18,NA,TGTGCCAGCTCACCACCAAGGCCGCCTTCCACTGAAGCTTTCTTT,CASSPPRPPSTEAFF
TRBJ2-5,NA,TRBV18,NA,TGTGCCAGCTCACCAACCTTAGGGGCCAAAGAGACCCAGTACTTC,CASSPTLGAKETQYF
TRBJ1-3,NA,TRBV15,NA,TGTGCCACCAGCAGAGAGTACAGTAGCTCTGGAAACACCATATATTTT,CATSREYSSSGNTIYF
TRBJ1-4,once,TRBV27,NA,TGTGCCAGCAGTTTATTAGCGGCAGCTAATGAAAAACTGTTTTTT,CASSLLAAANEKLFF
TRBJ2-1,NA,TRBV11-2,TRBD2,TGTGCCAGCAGCTTAGGTGTCGGTCTAGCGGGGGAGGGTGAGCAGTTCTTC,CASSLGVGLAGEGEQFF
TRBJ2-1,NA,TRBV2,TRBD2,TGTGCCAGCTCTGTAGCGGGGGGGCCTGCGAATGAGCAGTTCTTC,CASSVAGGPANEQFF
TRBJ1-5,NA,TRBV4-2,NA,TGTGCCAGCAGCCCCTTGTGGGTCAGCAATCAGCCCCAGCATTTT,CASSPLWVSNQPQHF
TRBJ1-1,NA,TRBV4-3,NA,TGCGCCAGCAGCCAGGGGGACACAACAGCTTTCTTT,CASSQGDTTAFF
TRBJ2-2,NA,TRBV5-4,NA,TGTTCGGCAGGCGGTCCCCTTACCGGGGAGCTGTTTTTT,CSAGGPLTGELFF
TRBJ2-7,NA,TRBV7-3,TRBD1,TGTGCCAGCAGGCCGGGACAGGGTTACGAGCAGTACTTC,CASRPGQGYEQYF
TRBJ1-1,few,TRBV27,NA,TGTGCCAGCAGTCGGCTCCAGGGCGAGAAAGCTTTCTTT,CASSRLQGEKAFF
TRBJ2-7,once,TRBV18,TRBD2,TGTGCCAGCTCTCTAGCGGGGGACTACGAGCAGTACTTC,CASSLAGDYEQYF
TRBJ1-5,NA,TRBV6-1,NA,TGTGCCAGCAGGGATAGCAATCAGCCCCAGCATTTT,CASRDSNQPQHF
TRBJ2-3,NA,TRBV2,NA,TGTGCCAGCAGCCAAAGAGGGTGGGCAGATACGCAGTATTTT,CASSQRGWADTQYF
TRBJ2-7,few,TRBV7-9,TRBD1,TGTGCCAGCAGCTTAGCATGGACAGGGGGCCACGAGCAGTACTTC,CASSLAWTGGHEQYF
TRBJ2-1,NA,TRBV5-1,TRBD1,TGCGCCAGCAGCTTGGTTGGGACAGGGTACAATGAGCAGTTCTTC,CASSLVGTGYNEQFF
TRBJ1-2,NA,TRBV18,NA,TGTGCCAGCTCACCACTGGGGGACACCTTAAACTATGGCTACACCTTC,CASSPLGDTLNYGYTF
TRBJ2-6,NA,TRBV7-2,NA,TGTGCCAGCATGCTCAAATCTGGGGCCAACGTCCTGACTTTC,CASMLKSGANVLTF
TRBJ1-3,once,TRBV19,NA,TGTGCCACTGGACAGTTAAGTGCTGGAAACACCATATATTTT,CATGQLSAGNTIYF
TRBJ1-5,NA,TRBV6-6,NA,TGTGCCAGCAGTTACGGGGATGATCAGCCCCAGCATTTT,CASSYGDDQPQHF
TRBJ2-2,NA,TRBV4-1,NA,TGCGCCAGCAGCCCAAATCACGGCGGCACCGGGGAGCTGTTTTTT,CASSPNHGGTGELFF
TRBJ2-3,NA,TRBV20-1,NA,TGCAGTCCGTACAAGCGTGAGCAGTATTTT,CSPYKREQYF
TRBJ1-2,NA,TRBV6-5,TRBD1,TGTGCCAGCAGTCGGACAGGGGTCAGTGGCTACACCTTC,CASSRTGVSGYTF
TRBJ2-1,NA,TRBV7-2,TRBD2,TGTGCCAGCAGCTTAGCGAGTGGCGGGGGGGCGAATGAGCAGTTCTTC,CASSLASGGGANEQFF